This entry lists 7 T cell receptor beta chains sequenced from one sample in a study of T cell changes during pregnancy in multiple sclerosis (dated by TCRdb to the late 2010s). To prepare the library, the immunoSEQ multiplex PCR assay was applied. TCRdb took this table from immuneACCESS and kept in-frame rearrangements with V and J called. Such tables lack part of the clones; where checked against another copy, unresolved V genes explain under half of the gap, and the rest is unexplained. This sample comprises some 77,000 clones, roughly nine tenths of them detected only once. The top ten clones comprise roughly 2.1% of the sample. This specimen was peripheral blood, taken in the second trimester of pregnancy. These receptors originate from a female donor in good health, enrolled as a control in a pregnancy study.

The J gene is TRBJ2-7, the V gene TRBV5-8, with D unresolved. Deletions cut 7 bases from V and 0 bases from J, with 8 bases between. In germline, CDR1 is SGHTS, CDR2 YDEGEE. This CDR3 spans 12 amino acids. The CDR3 protein is CASDFGSYEQYF. The CDR3 coding sequence is TGTGCCAGCGACTTCGGCTCCTACGAGCAGTACTTC.

The chain combines TRBV30 with TRBJ2-1; D not resolved. The CDR3 covers 13 residues. The V gene's germline CDR1 is GTSNPN and CDR2 SVGIG (reference sequence). Trimming left V 5 bases short and J 1 base short, with 9 bases between. The CDR3 protein is CAWSQDSYNEQFF. The CDR3 nucleotides read TGTGCCTGGTCCCAGGATTCCTACAATGAGCAGTTCTTC.

The CDR3 coding sequence is TGTGCCAGCAGTTACTCGGGGGCTGATAGCAATCAGCCCCAGCATTTT. It specifies CASSYSGADSNQPQHF. The gene calls are TRBV6-6 and TRBJ1-5; tentative D call: TRBD1 (6 bases). V lost 0 bases and J lost 0, with 9 bases in between. Germline V CDR1 and CDR2: MNHNY, SVGAGI (reference sequence). There are 16 residues in the CDR3.

The chain joins TRBV15 to TRBJ2-7; 9 bases are a match to TRBD1. CDR3 size: 18 residues. The J segment lost 0 bases and the V segment lost 3 bases, leaving 12 bases of the junction unmatched. Germline V gene lookup returns CDR1 LNHNV and CDR2 YYDKDF (reference sequence). As DNA, the CDR3 is TGTGCCACCAGCAGGCGGACCGGACAGGGGCGAACCTCCTACGAGCAGTACTTC. It codes for CATSRRTGQGRTSYEQYF.

The rearrangement joins TRBV11-2 to TRBJ2-2; tentative D call: TRBD2 (5 bases). Germline V gives CDR1 SGHAT, CDR2 FQNNGV. The ends were cut back, 4 bases at V and 3 bases at J, with 9 bases in the middle. CDR3 length equals 14 residues. CDR3 protein: CASSSDFYTGELFF. For the CDR3, the DNA is TGTGCCAGCAGCTCGGACTTCTACACCGGGGAGCTGTTTTTT.

This clone was seen only once. The chain uses TRBV5-5 and TRBJ2-7; 11 nucleotides line up with TRBD1. The CDR3 covers 15 residues. V lost 4 bases to trimming and J lost 4 bases; unmatched junction nucleotides: 7. Germline CDR1 reads SGHKS; CDR2 reads YYEKEE (reference sequence). The CDR3 region has the DNA TGTGCCAGCAGCCTAAAGGGGACAGGGGGATACGAGCAGTACTTC. Translated: CASSLKGTGGYEQYF.

This chain uses TRBV18 with TRBJ2-7, with 9 bases identical to TRBD2. The length of the CDR3 is 15 residues. Per germline, CDR1 KGHSH and CDR2 LQKENI. Losses at the gene ends were 3 bases for V and 7 bases for J; bases not matched to a gene: 10. The CDR3 is CASSPNAGGAREQYF. CDR3 nucleotides: TGTGCCAGCTCACCGAACGCGGGGGGGGCACGGGAGCAGTACTTC.